This passage covers 13 T cell receptor beta chains from one sample sequenced in a study of T cells after yellow fever vaccination. Via MiXCR, TCRdb re-called the 5' RACE reads, giving one row per CDR3 protein. Of about 340,000 distinct CDR3 sequences in the sample, approximately 3.9% were seen once. The sample here was PBMCs, taken 5 days after the yellow fever booster vaccination. These receptors were collected from a man aged 18 to 35 who received the YFV17D yellow fever vaccine.

The chain uses TRBV4-3 and TRBJ2-6; D gene uncertain. This CDR3 is 16 amino acids long. Germline CDR1 is LGHNA and CDR2 is YSLEER. Trimming removed 3 bases from V and 0 bases from J, with 9 bases in between. In DNA form, the CDR3 reads TGCGCCAGCAGCCATATCCAGATCTCTGGGGCCAACGTCCTGACTTTC. The encoded protein is CASSHIQISGANVLTF.

Ten or more counts support this clonotype. The chain combines TRBV6-5 with TRBJ2-5; D perhaps matches TRBD1 (6 bases). CDR1 and CDR2 (germline): MNHEY, SVGAGI. V was shortened by 5 bases and J by 4 bases, with 11 bases between the two germline ends. The CDR3 covers 13 residues. The CDR3 DNA reads as TGTGCCAGCAGTCGGCAGGGGAGAGAGACCCAGTACTTC. Its translation: CASSRQGRETQYF.

The rearrangement uses TRBV5-6 and TRBJ2-3, with 8 bases aligning to TRBD2. Germline V gene data show CDR1 as SGHDT and CDR2 as YYEEEE. V was clipped by 3 bases and J by 2 bases; unmatched bases: 11. The CDR3 totals 17 residues. In DNA form, the CDR3 reads TGTGCCAGCAGCTGGTTCACCCAGCGGGGGCCCACAGATACGCAGTATTTT. It is translated as CASSWFTQRGPTDTQYF. Drawing the rest from reference TRBV5-6 and TRBJ2-3, the complete variable domain is DAGVTQSPTHLIKTRGQQVTLRCSPKSGHDTVSWYQQALGQGPQFIFQYYEEEERQRGNFPDRFSGHQFPNYSSELNVNALLLGDSALYLCASSWFTQRGPTDTQYFGPGTRLTVL.

This clonotype was found a few times. The rearrangement joins TRBV29-1 to TRBJ2-3; 13 bases fit TRBD2. Germline-derived CDR1 and CDR2 are SQVTM and ANQGSEA. The CDR3 loop spans 16 amino acids. With 4 bases clipped from V and 4 bases from J, the junction kept 8 bases outside the gene matches. The CDR3 DNA follows: TGCAGCGTTGTTACTAGCGGGGGGGCTGCGGCAGATACGCAGTATTTT. Protein product: CSVVTSGGAAADTQYF.

The V gene is TRBV20-1, the J gene TRBJ1-6; 9 bases agree with TRBD1. Germline CDR1 and CDR2: DFQATT and SNEGSKA (reference sequence). Trimming removed 1 base from V and 5 bases from J; junction bases left unmatched: 0. This CDR3 spans 14 amino acids. DNA of the CDR3: TGCAGTGCTAGAGGGGACAGGGATAATTCACCCCTCCACTTT. Its translation: CSARGDRDNSPLHF.

This clonotype has ten or more counts. The chain employs TRBV5-1 and TRBJ1-2, with TRBD1 identical over 7 bases. The CDR3 contains 15 residues. CDR1 and CDR2 from the germline V gene are SGHRS and YFSETQ. The V gene end was trimmed by 4 bases and the J gene end by 7 bases; junction bases not matched to a gene: 13. The CDR3 region is CASSPGAGGTGGYTF. The CDR3 nucleotides read TGCGCCAGCAGCCCCGGGGCAGGGGGAACAGGTGGCTACACCTTC.

The chain joins TRBV7-9 to TRBJ1-6, with 8 bases that match TRBD1. The CDR3 has 16 residues. The germline V gene encodes CDR1 SEHNR and CDR2 FQNEAQ (reference sequence). V was clipped by 4 bases and J by 5 bases; unmatched bases: 7. The chain's CDR3 is CASSSFRGRDNSPLHF. CDR3 DNA sequence: TGTGCCAGCAGCTCATTCAGGGGGCGCGATAATTCACCCCTCCACTTT.

This clonotype was observed many times. V usage is TRBV5-1 and J usage is TRBJ2-1; 8 bases match TRBD2. Trimming removed 4 bases from V and 5 bases from J; junction bases left unmatched: 5. The germline V gene encodes CDR1 SGHRS and CDR2 YFSETQ. The CDR3 has 14 residues. CDR3 in amino acids: CASSKLAEHNEQFF. The CDR3 nucleotides are TGCGCCAGCAGCAAACTAGCGGAGCACAATGAGCAGTTCTTC.

Only a few counts were recorded for this clonotype. The chain joins TRBV4-3 to TRBJ1-1, with D possibly being TRBD1 (6 bases). Trimming took off 4 bases at V and 5 bases at J, with 14 bases between the two ends. CDR3 size: 14 residues. CDR1 and CDR2 (germline): LGHNA, YSLEER. The CDR3 region has the DNA TGCGCCAGCAGCCCGGGACACGTGAGAACTGAAGCTTTCTTT. Amino acids: CASSPGHVRTEAFF.

The chain recombines TRBV5-1 with TRBJ2-1; 10 bases match TRBD2. The CDR3 runs 17 residues. Trimming at V came to 1 base and at J to 0 bases, leaving 4 bases not matched to a gene. Germline CDR1 reads SGHRS; CDR2 reads YFSETQ. The CDR3 sequence is CASSLLPSGGSYNEQFF. The CDR3 DNA sequence: TGCGCCAGCAGCTTGCTGCCTAGCGGGGGCTCCTACAATGAGCAGTTCTTC.

This clonotype was picked up a small number of times. This chain uses TRBV15 with TRBJ2-5; unclear D gene. The germline V and J ends were trimmed by 0 bases and 5 bases, with 7 bases remaining between them. The germline V gene has CDR1 LNHNV and CDR2 YYDKDF (reference sequence). This CDR3 is 13 amino acids long. CDR3 coding DNA: TGTGCCACCAGCAGAGATCGGATGGAGACCCAGTACTTC. Protein sequence: CATSRDRMETQYF.

This clonotype was counted only a few times. The CDR3 coding sequence is TGTGCCAGCAGCCCAACCCTGCAGGCTGAAGCTTTCTTT. Translating it yields CASSPTLQAEAFF. The V gene is TRBV12-3 or TRBV12-4, the J gene TRBJ1-1; D uncertain. This CDR3 contains 13 residues. V lost 6 bases and J lost 6, with 14 bases in between.

This clonotype was counted ten times or more. The gene calls are TRBV7-2 and TRBJ2-7; possible D gene TRBD1, 6 bases. V dropped 0 bases and J dropped 3 bases, with 6 bases sitting between them. There are 13 residues in the CDR3. Germline V lookup: CDR1 SGHTA, CDR2 FQGNSA. The CDR3 bases are TGTGCCAGCAGCTTAGCCAGGGGCTACGAGCAGTACGTC. Translating it yields CASSLARGYEQYV.